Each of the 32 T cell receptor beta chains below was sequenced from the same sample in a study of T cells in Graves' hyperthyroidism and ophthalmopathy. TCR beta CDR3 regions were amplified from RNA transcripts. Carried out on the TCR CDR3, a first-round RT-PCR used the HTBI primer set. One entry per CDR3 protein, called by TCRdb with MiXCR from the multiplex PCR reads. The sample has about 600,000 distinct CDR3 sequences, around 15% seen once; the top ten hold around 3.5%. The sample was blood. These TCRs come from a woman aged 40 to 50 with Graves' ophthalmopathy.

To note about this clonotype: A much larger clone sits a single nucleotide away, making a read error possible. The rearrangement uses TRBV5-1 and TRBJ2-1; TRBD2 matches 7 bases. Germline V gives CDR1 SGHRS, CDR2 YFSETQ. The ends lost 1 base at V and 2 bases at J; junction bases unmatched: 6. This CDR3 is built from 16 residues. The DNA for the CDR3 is TGCGCCAGCAGCTTGACCGCGGGAGCCCCCTACAATGAGCAGTTCTTC. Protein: CASSLTAGAPYNEQFF.

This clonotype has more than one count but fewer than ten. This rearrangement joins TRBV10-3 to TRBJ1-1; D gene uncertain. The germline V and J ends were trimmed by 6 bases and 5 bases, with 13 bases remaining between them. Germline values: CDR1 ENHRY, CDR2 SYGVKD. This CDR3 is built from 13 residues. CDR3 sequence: CAISRTADTEAFF. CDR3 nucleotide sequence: TGTGCCATCAGCCGAACAGCAGATACTGAAGCTTTCTTT.

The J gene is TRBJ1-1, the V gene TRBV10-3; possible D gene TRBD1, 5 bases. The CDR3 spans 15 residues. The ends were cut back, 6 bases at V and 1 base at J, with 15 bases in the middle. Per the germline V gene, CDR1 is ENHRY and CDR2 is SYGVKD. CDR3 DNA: TGTGCCATCAGCCCGGGACCCACCACGAACACTGAAGCTTTCTTT. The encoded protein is CAISPGPTTNTEAFF.

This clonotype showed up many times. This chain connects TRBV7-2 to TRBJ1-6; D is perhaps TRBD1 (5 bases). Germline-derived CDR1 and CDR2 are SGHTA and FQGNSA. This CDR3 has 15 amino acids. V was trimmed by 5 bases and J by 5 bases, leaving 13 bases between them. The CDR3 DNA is TGTGCCAGCAGCATATCCGGGACCAATAATTCACCCCTCCACTTT. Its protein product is CASSISGTNNSPLHF. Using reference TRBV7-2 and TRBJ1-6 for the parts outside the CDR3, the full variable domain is GAGVSQSPSNKVTEKGKDVELRCDPISGHTALYWYRQSLGQGLEFLIYFQGNSAPDKSGLPSDRFSAERTGGSVSTLTIQRTQQEDSAVYLCASSISGTNNSPLHFGNGTRLTVT.

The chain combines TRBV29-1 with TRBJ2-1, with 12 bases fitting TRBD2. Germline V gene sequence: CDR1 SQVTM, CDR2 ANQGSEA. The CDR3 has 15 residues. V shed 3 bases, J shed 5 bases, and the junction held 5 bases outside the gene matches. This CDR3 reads CSVDQGLAGNNEQFF. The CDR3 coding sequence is TGCAGCGTTGATCAAGGACTAGCGGGAAACAATGAGCAGTTCTTC.

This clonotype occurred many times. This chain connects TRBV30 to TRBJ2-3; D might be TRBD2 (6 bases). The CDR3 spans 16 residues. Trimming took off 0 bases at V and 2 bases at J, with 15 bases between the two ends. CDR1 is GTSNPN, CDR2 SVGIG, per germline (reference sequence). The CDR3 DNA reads TGTGCCTGGAGTGTACGTCAACGACTAGACACAGATACGCAGTATTTT. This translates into CAWSVRQRLDTDTQYF.

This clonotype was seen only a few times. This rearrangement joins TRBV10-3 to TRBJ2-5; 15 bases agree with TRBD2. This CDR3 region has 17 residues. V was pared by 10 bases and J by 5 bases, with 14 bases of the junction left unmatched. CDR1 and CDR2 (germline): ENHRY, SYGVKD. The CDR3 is CASRNTGLAGGVETQYF. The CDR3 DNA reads TGTGCCAGCAGGAACACAGGACTAGCGGGAGGGGTTGAGACCCAGTACTTC.

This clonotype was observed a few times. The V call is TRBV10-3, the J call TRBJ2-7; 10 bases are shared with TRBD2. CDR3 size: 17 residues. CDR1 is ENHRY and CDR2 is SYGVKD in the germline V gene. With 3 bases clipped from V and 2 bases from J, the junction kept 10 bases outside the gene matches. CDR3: CAISDLGRTSGTYEQYF. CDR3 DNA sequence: TGTGCCATCAGTGACCTCGGCCGGACTAGCGGTACCTACGAGCAGTACTTC.

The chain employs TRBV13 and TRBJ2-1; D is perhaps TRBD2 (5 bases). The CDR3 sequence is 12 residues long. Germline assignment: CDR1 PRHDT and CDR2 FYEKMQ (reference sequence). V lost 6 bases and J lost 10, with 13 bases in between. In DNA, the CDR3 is TGTGCCAGCAGGGTGGGTCGGGGAGAGCAGTTCTTC. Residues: CASRVGRGEQFF.

CDR3 residues: CSARRLAGGPQETQYF. CDR3 in DNA: TGCAGTGCTAGACGCCTAGCGGGGGGACCGCAAGAGACCCAGTACTTC. The V call is TRBV20-1, the J call TRBJ2-5, with 11 bases identical to TRBD2. The CDR3 spans 16 residues. Germline V CDR1 and CDR2: DFQATT, SNEGSKA (reference sequence). The J segment lost 2 bases and the V segment lost 2 bases, leaving 7 bases of the junction unmatched.

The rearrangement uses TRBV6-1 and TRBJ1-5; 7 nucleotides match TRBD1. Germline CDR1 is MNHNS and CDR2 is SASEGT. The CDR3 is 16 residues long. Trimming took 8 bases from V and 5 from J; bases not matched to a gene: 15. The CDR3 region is CASRIWTGASYQPQHF. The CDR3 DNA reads TGTGCCAGCCGAATTTGGACAGGCGCCTCTTATCAGCCCCAGCATTTT.

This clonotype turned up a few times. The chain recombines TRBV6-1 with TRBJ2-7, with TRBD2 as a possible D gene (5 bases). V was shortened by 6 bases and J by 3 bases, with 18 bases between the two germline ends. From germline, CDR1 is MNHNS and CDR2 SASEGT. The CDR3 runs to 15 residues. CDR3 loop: CASRRAGTANYEQYF. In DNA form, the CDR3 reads TGTGCCAGCAGGCGGGCGGGCACAGCCAACTACGAGCAGTACTTC.

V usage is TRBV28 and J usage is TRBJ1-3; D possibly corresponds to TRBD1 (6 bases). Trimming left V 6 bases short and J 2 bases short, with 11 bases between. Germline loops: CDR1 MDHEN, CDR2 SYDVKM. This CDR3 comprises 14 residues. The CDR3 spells CASSGGGPGNTIYF. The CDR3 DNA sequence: TGTGCCAGCAGCGGAGGGGGTCCTGGAAACACCATATATTTT.

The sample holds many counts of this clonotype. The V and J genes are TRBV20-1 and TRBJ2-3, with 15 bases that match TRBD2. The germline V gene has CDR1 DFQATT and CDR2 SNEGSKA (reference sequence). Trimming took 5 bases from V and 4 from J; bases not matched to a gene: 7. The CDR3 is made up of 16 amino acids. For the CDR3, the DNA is TGCAGTGCTGGAGGACTAGCGGGGGGGCTCGCAGATACGCAGTATTTT. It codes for CSAGGLAGGLADTQYF.

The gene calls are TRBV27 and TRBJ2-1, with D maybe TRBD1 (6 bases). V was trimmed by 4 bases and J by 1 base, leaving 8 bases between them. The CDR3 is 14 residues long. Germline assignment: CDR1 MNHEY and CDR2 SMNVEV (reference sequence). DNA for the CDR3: TGTGCCAGCAGTTCGAGGGGGTCCTACAATGAGCAGTTCTTC. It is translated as CASSSRGSYNEQFF.

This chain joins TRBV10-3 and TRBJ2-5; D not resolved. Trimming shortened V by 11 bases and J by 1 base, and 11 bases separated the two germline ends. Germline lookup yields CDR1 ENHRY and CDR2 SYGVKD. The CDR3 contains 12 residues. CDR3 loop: CAAAGPQETQYF. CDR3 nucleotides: TGTGCCGCCGCCGGGCCCCAAGAGACCCAGTACTTC.

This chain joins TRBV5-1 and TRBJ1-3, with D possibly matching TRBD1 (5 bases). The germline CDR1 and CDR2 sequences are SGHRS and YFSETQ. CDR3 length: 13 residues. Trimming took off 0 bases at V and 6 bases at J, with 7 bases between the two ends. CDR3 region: CASSLDRLNTIYF. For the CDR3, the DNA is TGCGCCAGCAGCTTGGACAGGTTAAACACCATATATTTT. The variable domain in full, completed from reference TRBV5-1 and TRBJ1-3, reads KAGVTQTPRYLIKTRGQQVTLSCSPISGHRSVSWYQQTPGQGLQFLFEYFSETQRNKGNFPGRFSGRQFSNSRSEMNVSTLELGDSALYLCASSLDRLNTIYFGEGSWLTVV.

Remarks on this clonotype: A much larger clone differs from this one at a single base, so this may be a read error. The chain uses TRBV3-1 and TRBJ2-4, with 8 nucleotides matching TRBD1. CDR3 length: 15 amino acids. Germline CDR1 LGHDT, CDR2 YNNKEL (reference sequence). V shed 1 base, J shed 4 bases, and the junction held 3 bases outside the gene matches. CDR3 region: CASSQGGQEKNIQYF. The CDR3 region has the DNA TGTGCCAGCAGCCAAGGGGGACAGGAAAAAAACATTCAGTACTTC.

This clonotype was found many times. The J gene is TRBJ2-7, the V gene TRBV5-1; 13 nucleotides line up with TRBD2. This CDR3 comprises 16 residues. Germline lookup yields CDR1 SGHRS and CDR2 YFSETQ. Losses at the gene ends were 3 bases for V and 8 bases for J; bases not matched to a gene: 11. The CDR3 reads CASSSTTGTSGNKQYF. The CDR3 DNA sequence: TGCGCCAGCAGCTCGACGACCGGGACTAGCGGGAACAAGCAGTACTTC.

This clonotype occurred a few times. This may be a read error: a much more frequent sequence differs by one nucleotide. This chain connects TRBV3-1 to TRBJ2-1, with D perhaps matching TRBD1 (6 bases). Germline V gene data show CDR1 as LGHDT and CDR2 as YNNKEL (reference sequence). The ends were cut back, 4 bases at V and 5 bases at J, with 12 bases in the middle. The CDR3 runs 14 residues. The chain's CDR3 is CASSRSQGDNEQFF. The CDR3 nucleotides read TGTGCCAGCAGCCGCTCACAGGGCGACAATGAGCAGTTCTTC.

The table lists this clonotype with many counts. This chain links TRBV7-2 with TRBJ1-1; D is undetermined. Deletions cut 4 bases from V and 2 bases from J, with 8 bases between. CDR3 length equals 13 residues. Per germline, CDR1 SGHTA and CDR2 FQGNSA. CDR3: CASSSRLNTEAFF. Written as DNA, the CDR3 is TGTGCCAGCAGCTCCCGACTTAACACTGAAGCTTTCTTT. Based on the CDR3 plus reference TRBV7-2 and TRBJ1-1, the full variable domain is GAGVSQSPSNKVTEKGKDVELRCDPISGHTALYWYRQSLGQGLEFLIYFQGNSAPDKSGLPSDRFSAERTGGSVSTLTIQRTQQEDSAVYLCASSSRLNTEAFFGQGTRLTVV.

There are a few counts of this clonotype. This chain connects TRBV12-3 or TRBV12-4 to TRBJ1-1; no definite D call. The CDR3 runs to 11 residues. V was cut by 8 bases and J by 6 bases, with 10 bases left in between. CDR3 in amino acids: CASLGGAEAFF. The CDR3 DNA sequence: TGTGCCAGCCTTGGTGGGGCTGAAGCTTTCTTT.

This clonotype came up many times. The CDR3 loop reads CSAPSTVEKTQYF. The CDR3 DNA sequence: TGCAGTGCTCCGAGTACAGTGGAAAAGACCCAGTACTTC. The chain uses TRBV20-1 and TRBJ2-5; D unresolved. Germline CDR1 DFQATT, CDR2 SNEGSKA (reference sequence). With 5 bases removed from V and 6 bases from J, the gap between germline ends came to 16 bases. The CDR3 loop spans 13 amino acids.

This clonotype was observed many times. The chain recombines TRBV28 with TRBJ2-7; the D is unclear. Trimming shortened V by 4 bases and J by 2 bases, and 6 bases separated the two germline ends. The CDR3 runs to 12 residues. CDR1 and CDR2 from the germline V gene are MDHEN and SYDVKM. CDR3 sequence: CASSSRTYEQYF. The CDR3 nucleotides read TGTGCCAGCAGTTCCCGAACCTACGAGCAGTACTTC.

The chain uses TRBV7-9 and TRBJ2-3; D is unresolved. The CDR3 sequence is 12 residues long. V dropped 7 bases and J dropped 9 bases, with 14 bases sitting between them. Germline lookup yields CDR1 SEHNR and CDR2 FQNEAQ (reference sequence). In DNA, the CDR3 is TGTGCCAGCACCATCCCCGCAGGCACGCAGTATTTT. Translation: CASTIPAGTQYF. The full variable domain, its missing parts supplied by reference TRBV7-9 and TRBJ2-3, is DTGVSQNPRHKITKRGQNVTFRCDPISEHNRLYWYRQTLGQGPEFLTYFQNEAQLEKSRLLSDRFSAERPKGSFSTLEIQRTEQGDSAMYLCASTIPAGTQYFGPGTRLTVL.

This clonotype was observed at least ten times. The CDR3 loop is CASRTQGSEQYF. Written as DNA, the CDR3 is TGTGCCAGCAGAACACAGGGTTCCGAGCAGTACTTC. The rearrangement uses TRBV28 and TRBJ2-7, with D maybe TRBD1 (6 bases). CDR1 is MDHEN, CDR2 SYDVKM, per germline. V gave up 6 bases and J gave up 6 bases, with 12 bases separating them. This CDR3 has 12 residues. The full variable domain, with the rest looked up from reference TRBV28 and TRBJ2-7, is DVKVTQSSRYLVKRTGEKVFLECVQDMDHENMFWYRQDPGLGLRLIYFSYDVKMKEKGDIPEGYSVSREKKERFSLILESASTNQTSMYLCASRTQGSEQYFGPGTRLTVT.

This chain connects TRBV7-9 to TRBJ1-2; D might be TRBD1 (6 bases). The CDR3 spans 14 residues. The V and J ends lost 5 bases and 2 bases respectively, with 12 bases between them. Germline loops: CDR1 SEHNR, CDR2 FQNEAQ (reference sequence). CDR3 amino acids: CASSATGLNYGYTF. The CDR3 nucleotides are TGTGCCAGCAGCGCCACAGGGTTGAACTATGGCTACACCTTC.

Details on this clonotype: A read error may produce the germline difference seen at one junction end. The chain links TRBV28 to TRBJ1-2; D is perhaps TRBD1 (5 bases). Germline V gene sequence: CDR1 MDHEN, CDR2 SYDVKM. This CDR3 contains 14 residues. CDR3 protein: CASRFGTAFYGDTF. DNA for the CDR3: TGTGCCAGCAGATTCGGGACGGCCTTCTATGGCGACACCTTC.

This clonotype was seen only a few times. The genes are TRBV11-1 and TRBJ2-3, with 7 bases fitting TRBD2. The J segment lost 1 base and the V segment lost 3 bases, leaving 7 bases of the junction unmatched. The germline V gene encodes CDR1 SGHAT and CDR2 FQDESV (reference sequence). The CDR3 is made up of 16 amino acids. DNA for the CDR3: TGTGCCAGCAGCTTTCACGCGGGAGTAGGCACAGATACGCAGTATTTT. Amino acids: CASSFHAGVGTDTQYF.

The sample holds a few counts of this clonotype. CDR3 DNA: TGCGCCAGCAGCTCGCGGTACGGGAGTTCCTACGAGCAGTACTTC. It encodes CASSSRYGSSYEQYF. The V call is TRBV5-1, the J call TRBJ2-7, with D perhaps matching TRBD2 (6 bases). The V gene lost 3 bases and the J gene lost 1 base, with 14 bases spanning the gap. The germline gives CDR1 SGHRS, CDR2 YFSETQ. The CDR3 has 15 amino acids.

The CDR3 DNA reads TGCAGCGGGGTAACAGCTAACTATGGCTACACCTTC. Amino acid sequence: CSGVTANYGYTF. The rearrangement joins TRBV29-1 to TRBJ1-2; D remains ambiguous. The CDR3 covers 12 residues. Germline CDR1 reads SQVTM; CDR2 reads ANQGSEA. Between the trimmed V and J ends, which lost 7 bases and 0 bases, there was a span of 9 bases. Complete variable domain (other parts from reference TRBV29-1 and TRBJ1-2): SAVISQKPSRDICQRGTSLTIQCQVDSQVTMMFWYRQQPGQSLTLIATANQGSEATYESGFVIDKFPISRPNLTFSTLTVSNMSPEDSSIYLCSGVTANYGYTFGSGTRLTVV.

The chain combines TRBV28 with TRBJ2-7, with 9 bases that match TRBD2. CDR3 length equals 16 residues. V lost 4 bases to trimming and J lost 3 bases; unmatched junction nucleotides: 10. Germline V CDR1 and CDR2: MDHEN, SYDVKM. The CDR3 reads CASSSLGTSQGYEQYF. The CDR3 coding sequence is TGTGCCAGCAGTTCGCTTGGGACTAGCCAGGGCTACGAGCAGTACTTC.